This TCR beta chain derives from a study of identical twins. Study outcomes and limitations: Part of the zero-insertion signal could reflect confounding by invariant MAIT and iNKT cells.

Germline loops: CDR1 ENHRY, CDR2 SYGVKD. The length of the CDR3 is 13 residues. V lost 4 bases and J lost 5, with 12 bases in between. It was template switching that added a universal primer site, and there were unique molecular identifiers on the cDNA. TCRdb fed the 5' RACE reads into MiXCR, producing one record per CDR3 protein. The sample contains about 250,000 distinct CDR3 sequences, about 8% of which appear only once. This clonotype was observed a few times. The antigen is not known. This sample also appeared in a second study, on yellow fever vaccine responses in identical twins.

This sequence joins TRBV10-3 and TRBJ2-7; weak D call: TRBD2 (5 bases). The specimen sequenced was CD8+ T cells sorted from blood. This clonotype originated in a woman aged 18-29 years in good health. The CDR3: CAISVSASNEQYF. The CDR3 coding sequence is TGTGCCATCAGTGTTTCGGCTAGCAACGAGCAGTACTTC.